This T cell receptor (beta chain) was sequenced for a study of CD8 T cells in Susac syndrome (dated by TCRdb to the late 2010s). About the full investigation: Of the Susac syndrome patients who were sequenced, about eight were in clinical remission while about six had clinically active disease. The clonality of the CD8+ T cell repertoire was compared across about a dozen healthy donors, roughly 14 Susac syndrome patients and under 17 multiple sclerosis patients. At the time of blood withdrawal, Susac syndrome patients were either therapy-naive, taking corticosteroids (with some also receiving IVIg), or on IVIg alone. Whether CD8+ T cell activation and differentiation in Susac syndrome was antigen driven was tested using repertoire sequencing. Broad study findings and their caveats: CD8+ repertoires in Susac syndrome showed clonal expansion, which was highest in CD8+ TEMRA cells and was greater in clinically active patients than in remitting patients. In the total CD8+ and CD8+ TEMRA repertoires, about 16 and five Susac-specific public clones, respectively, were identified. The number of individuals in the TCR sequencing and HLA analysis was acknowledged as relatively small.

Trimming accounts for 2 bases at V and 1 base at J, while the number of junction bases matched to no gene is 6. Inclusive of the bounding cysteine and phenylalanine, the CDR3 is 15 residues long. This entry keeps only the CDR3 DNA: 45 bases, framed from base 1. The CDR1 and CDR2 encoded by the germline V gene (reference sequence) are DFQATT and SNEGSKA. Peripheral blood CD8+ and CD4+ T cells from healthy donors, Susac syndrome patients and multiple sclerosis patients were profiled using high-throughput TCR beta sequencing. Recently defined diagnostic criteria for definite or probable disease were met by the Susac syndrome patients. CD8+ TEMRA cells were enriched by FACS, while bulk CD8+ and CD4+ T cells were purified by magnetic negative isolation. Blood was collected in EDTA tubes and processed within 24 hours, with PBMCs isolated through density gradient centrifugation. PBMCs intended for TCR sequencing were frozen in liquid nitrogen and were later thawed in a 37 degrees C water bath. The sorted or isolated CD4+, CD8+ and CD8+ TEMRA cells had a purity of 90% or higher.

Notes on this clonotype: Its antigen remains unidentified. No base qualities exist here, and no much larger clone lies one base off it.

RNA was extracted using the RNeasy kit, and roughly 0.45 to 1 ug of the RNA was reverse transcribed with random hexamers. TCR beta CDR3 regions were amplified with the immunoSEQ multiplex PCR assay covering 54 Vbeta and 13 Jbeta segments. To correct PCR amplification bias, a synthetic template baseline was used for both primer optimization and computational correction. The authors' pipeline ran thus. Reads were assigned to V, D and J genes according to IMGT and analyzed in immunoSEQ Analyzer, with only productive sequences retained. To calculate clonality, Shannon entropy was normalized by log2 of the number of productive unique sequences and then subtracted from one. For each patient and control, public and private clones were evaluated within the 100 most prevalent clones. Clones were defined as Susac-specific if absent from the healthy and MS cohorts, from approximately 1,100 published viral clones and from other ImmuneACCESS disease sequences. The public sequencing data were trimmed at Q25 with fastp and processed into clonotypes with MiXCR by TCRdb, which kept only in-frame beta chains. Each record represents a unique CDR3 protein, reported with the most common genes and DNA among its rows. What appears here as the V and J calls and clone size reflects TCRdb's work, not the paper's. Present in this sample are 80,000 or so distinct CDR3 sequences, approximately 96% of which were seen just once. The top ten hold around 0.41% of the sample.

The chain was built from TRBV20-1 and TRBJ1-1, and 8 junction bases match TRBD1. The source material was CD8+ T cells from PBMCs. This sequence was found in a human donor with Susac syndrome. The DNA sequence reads TGCAGTGCTAGATCTTTAGGACAGGGGAACACTGAAGCTTTCTTT. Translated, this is CSARSLGQGNTEAFF.